Listed below are T cell receptor beta chains from one sample, sequenced in a study of early T cells in non-severe SARS-CoV-2 infection. Each CDR3 protein gets one entry after TCRdb re-called the 5' RACE reads with MiXCR. Of 100,000 to 150,000 distinct CDR3 sequences in the sample, just under 15% are singletons; the top ten hold around a fifth. What was sequenced was whole blood. The receptors were sampled from an adult who was a healthcare worker with PCR-confirmed SARS-CoV-2 infection or an uninfected control (not recorded which). The CDR3 runs from the conserved cysteine through the conserved F or W. The D gene is left open where the match is weak. Size values are once, few and many counts, or a class for expanded clones, and some rows have none.

v_gene	d_gene	j_gene	abundance	CDR3nt	CDR3aa
TRBV4-1	NA	TRBJ1-5	few	TGCGCCAGCAGCCAAGCCCCGGGGCCGGGTAACAATCAGCCCCAGCATTTT	CASSQAPGPGNNQPQHF
TRBV4-2	TRBD2	TRBJ2-5	many	TGTGCCAGCAGCGGCGGGACTAGCCCCAGGGAGACCCAGTACTTC	CASSGGTSPRETQYF
TRBV7-2	NA	TRBJ1-3	few	TGTGCCAGCAGCTCCGAGATGAGAAACACCATATATTTT	CASSSEMRNTIYF
TRBV7-3	TRBD2	TRBJ2-2	many	TGTGCCAGCAGCAAAGCCCCTAGCGGGGGGGCCGTAACCGGGGAGCTGTTTTTT	CASSKAPSGGAVTGELFF
TRBV5-1	TRBD1	TRBJ1-5	few	TGCGCCAGCAGCCTGGGACAGGGTGTAGGCCAGCCCCAGCATTTT	CASSLGQGVGQPQHF
TRBV19	TRBD1	TRBJ2-7	NA	TGTGCCAGTAGCATTGACAGGGGGCGAATTTACTTC	CASSIDRGRIYF
TRBV2	NA	TRBJ2-7	NA	TGTGCCAGCAAGTGGGGCGGAGCCTCCTACGAGCAGTACTTC	CASKWGGASYEQYF
TRBV3-1	NA	TRBJ2-6	many	TGTGCCAGCAGCCAAACGGACTCTGGGGCCAACGTCCTGACTTTC	CASSQTDSGANVLTF
TRBV29-1	TRBD2	TRBJ2-2	few	TGCAGCGTTGATGAGCGGGGGAACACCGGGGAGCTGTTTTTT	CSVDERGNTGELFF
TRBV2	TRBD2	TRBJ2-2	many	TGTGCCACTGTAGCGGGGACGAACACCGGGGAGCTGTTTTTT	CATVAGTNTGELFF
TRBV6-1	NA	TRBJ1-2	few	TGTGCCAGCAGCGGGGGAACGCACCCTTTCTATGGCTACACCTTC	CASSGGTHPFYGYTF